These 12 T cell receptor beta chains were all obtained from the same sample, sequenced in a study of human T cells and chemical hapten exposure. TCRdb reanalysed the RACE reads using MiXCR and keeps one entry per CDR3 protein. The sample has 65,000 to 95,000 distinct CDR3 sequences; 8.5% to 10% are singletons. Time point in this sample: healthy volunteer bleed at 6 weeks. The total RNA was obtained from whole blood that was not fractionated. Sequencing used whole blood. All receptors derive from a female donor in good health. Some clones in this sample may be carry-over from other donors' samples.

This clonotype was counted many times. In DNA, the CDR3 is TGTGCCAGCAGTTCCCCCGGGATTCGCACAGATACGCAGTATTTT. It encodes CASSSPGIRTDTQYF. J is TRBJ2-3 and V is TRBV6-6, with D maybe TRBD2 (5 bases). The CDR3 runs to 15 residues. The V gene lost 4 bases and the J gene lost 1 base, with 12 bases spanning the gap. CDR1 and CDR2 from the germline V gene are MNHNY and SVGAGI (reference sequence).

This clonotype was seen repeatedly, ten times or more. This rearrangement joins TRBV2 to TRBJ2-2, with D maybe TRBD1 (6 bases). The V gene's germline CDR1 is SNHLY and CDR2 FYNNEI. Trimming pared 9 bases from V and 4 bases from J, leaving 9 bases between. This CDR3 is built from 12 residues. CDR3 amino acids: CARRTATGELFF. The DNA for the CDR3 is TGTGCCAGAAGGACAGCCACCGGGGAGCTGTTTTTT.

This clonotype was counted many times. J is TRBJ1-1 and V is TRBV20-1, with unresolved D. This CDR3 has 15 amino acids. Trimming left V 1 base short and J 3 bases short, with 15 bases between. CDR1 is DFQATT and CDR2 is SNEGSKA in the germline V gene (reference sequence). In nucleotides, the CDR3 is TGCAGTGCTAGAGTTGATATGTGGTCGGACACTGAAGCTTTCTTT. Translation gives CSARVDMWSDTEAFF.

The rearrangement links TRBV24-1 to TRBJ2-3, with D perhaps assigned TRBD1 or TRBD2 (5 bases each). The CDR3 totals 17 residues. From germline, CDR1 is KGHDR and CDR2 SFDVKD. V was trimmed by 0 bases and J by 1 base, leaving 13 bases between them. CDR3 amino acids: CATSDLGRDGGTDTQYF. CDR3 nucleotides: TGTGCCACCAGTGATTTGGGTAGGGACGGTGGCACAGATACGCAGTATTTT.

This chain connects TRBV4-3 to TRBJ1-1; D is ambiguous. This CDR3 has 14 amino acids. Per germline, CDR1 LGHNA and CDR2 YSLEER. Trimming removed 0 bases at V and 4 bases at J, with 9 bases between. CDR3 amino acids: CASSQERYSTEAFF. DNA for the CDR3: TGCGCCAGCAGCCAAGAAAGGTATAGCACTGAAGCTTTCTTT.

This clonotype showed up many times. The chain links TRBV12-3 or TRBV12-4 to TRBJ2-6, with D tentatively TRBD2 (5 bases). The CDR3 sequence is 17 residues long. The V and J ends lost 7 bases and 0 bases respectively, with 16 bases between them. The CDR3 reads CASTLRGFSSGANVLTF. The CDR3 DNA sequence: TGTGCCAGCACCCTGCGCGGGTTCAGCTCTGGGGCCAACGTCCTGACTTTC.

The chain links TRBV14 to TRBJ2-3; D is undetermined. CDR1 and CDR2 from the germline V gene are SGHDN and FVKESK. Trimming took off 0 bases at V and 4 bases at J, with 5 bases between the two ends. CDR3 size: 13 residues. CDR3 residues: CASSQDLADTQYF. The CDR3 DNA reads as TGTGCCAGCAGCCAAGATTTGGCAGATACGCAGTATTTT.

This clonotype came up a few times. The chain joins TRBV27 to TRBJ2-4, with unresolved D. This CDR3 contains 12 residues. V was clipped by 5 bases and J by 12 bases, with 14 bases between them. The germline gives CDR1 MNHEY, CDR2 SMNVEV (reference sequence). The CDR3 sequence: CASSPPLGSQYF. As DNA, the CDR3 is TGTGCCAGCAGTCCCCCTCTTGGGTCTCAGTACTTC.

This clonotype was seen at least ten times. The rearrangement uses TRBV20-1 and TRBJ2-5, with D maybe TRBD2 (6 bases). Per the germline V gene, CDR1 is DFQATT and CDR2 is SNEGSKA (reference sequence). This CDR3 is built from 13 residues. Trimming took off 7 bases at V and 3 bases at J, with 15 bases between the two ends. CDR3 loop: CSVLAGKKETQYF. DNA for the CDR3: TGCAGTGTTTTGGCGGGGAAAAAAGAGACCCAGTACTTC.

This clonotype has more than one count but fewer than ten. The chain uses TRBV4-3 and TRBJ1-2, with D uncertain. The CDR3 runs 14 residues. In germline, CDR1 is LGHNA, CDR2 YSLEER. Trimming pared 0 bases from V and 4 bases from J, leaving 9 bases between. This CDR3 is CASSQDVGVYGYTF. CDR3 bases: TGCGCCAGCAGCCAAGATGTGGGCGTCTATGGCTACACCTTC.

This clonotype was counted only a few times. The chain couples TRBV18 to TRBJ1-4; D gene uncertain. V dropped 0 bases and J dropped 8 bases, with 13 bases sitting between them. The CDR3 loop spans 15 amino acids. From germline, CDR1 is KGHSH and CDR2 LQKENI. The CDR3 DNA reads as TGTGCCAGCTCACCACCATCTGGTCGCGGGGAAAAACTGTTTTTT. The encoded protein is CASSPPSGRGEKLFF.

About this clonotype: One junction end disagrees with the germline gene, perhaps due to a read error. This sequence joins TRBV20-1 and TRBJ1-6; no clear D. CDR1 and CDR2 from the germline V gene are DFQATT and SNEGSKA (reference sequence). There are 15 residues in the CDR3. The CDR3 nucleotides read TGCAGTGCCCCCCCCCTTGAGGCATTCAATTCACCCCTCAACTTT. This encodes CSAPPLEAFNSPLNF.